What follows are 22 T cell receptor beta chains derived from one specimen sequenced in a study of cytomegalovirus exposure and HLA in healthy donors. PCR employed 60 Vbeta and 13 Jbeta primers. Assay: immunoSEQ multiplex PCR; the TCRdb copy retains only in-frame clones and omits some. This sample has 95,000 to 110,000 clones, with approximately 76% found just once. The sample was PBMCs. The receptors come from a young man in good health and CMV-seronegative.

The chain has TRBV18 and TRBJ2-7; 7 nucleotides agree with TRBD2. Germline assignment: CDR1 KGHSH and CDR2 LQKENI. The CDR3 consists of 14 residues. The V and J ends lost 3 bases and 6 bases, in that order; junction bases with no gene match: 8. This CDR3 reads CASSPLGLVGEQYF. Here the CDR3 DNA reads TGTGCCAGCTCACCGCTCGGACTAGTAGGCGAGCAGTACTTC.

The chain links TRBV9 to TRBJ1-4; D is ambiguous. The germline CDR1 and CDR2 sequences are SGDLS and YYNGEE. Deletions cut 0 bases from V and 3 bases from J, with 9 bases between. The CDR3 spans 15 residues. Here the CDR3 DNA reads TGTGCCAGCAGCGTAGGGCCCCAGGCTAATGAAAAACTGTTTTTT. Residues: CASSVGPQANEKLFF.

J is TRBJ2-1 and V is TRBV9, with TRBD2 identical over 13 bases. The CDR3 extends over 17 amino acids. The V segment lost 3 bases and the J segment 3 bases; nucleotides outside the gene matches: 6. Germline lookup yields CDR1 SGDLS and CDR2 YYNGEE. DNA of the CDR3: TGTGCCAGCAGCGAGGGACTAGCGGGGCCGATCTACAATGAGCAGTTCTTC. This gives the protein CASSEGLAGPIYNEQFF. Drawing the rest from reference TRBV9 and TRBJ2-1, the complete variable domain is DSGVTQTPKHLITATGQRVTLRCSPRSGDLSVYWYQQSLDQGLQFLIQYYNGEERAKGNILERFSAQQFPDLHSELNLSSLELGDSALYFCASSEGLAGPIYNEQFFGPGTRLTVL.

The chain couples TRBV5-1 to TRBJ2-1; 11 bases line up with TRBD2. V gave up 0 bases and J gave up 0 bases; unmatched junction bases: 5. In germline, CDR1 is SGHRS, CDR2 YFSETQ. The CDR3 runs to 18 residues. The CDR3 reads CASSLATSGGFSYNEQFF. Written as DNA, the CDR3 is TGCGCCAGCAGCTTGGCCACTAGCGGGGGATTCTCCTACAATGAGCAGTTCTTC.

This clone was seen more than once but under ten times. The chain couples TRBV4-3 to TRBJ2-7; tentative D call: TRBD2 (7 bases). This CDR3 comprises 15 residues. Germline loops: CDR1 LGHNA, CDR2 YSLEER. V was cut by 2 bases and J by 3 bases, with 14 bases left in between. CDR3 nucleotides: TGCGCCAGCAGCCAAAGATTCGGGGGGCGCTACGAGCAGTACTTC. Translated, it gives CASSQRFGGRYEQYF.

The chain combines TRBV7-6 with TRBJ2-3; the match to TRBD2 covers 12 bases. Germline CDR1 reads SGHVS; CDR2 reads FNYEAQ. The J segment lost 0 bases and the V segment lost 2 bases, leaving 6 bases of the junction unmatched. This CDR3 region has 18 residues. Written as DNA, the CDR3 is TGTGCCAGCAGCTTACTAGCGGGGGGGCCGGAGAGCACAGATACGCAGTATTTT. It encodes CASSLLAGGPESTDTQYF.

The chain combines TRBV5-3 with TRBJ2-3; TRBD2 aligns across 11 bases. TRBV5-3 belongs to the ORF category, with a function that is uncertain. The CDR3 totals 16 residues. The ends lost 1 base at V and 6 bases at J; junction bases unmatched: 7. Here the CDR3 reads CARSLSSGGARDTQYF. The CDR3 bases are TGTGCCAGAAGCTTGAGTAGCGGGGGGGCCAGGGATACGCAGTATTTT.

This chain connects TRBV15 to TRBJ2-7; TRBD2 agrees at 12 bases. With V trimmed by 0 bases and J by 7 bases, 10 bases remained unmatched. Germline CDR1 reads LNHNV; CDR2 reads YYDKDF (reference sequence). CDR3 length: 17 amino acids. The CDR3: CATSRDLASGGAGEQYF. CDR3 nucleotides: TGTGCCACCAGCAGAGATCTCGCTAGCGGGGGGGCCGGGGAGCAGTACTTC.

The rearrangement uses TRBV21-1 and TRBJ2-7; the table's D call, TRBD1, was not checked against the DNA. TRBV21-1 represents a pseudogene. The CDR3 is made up of 17 amino acids. This CDR3 is CASSKAGRTSNPYEQYF. The DNA of the CDR3 is TGTGCCAGCAGCAAAGCAGGAAGGACATCTAACCCCTACGAGCAGTACTTC.

This chain joins TRBV5-1 and TRBJ2-2; maybe TRBD2 (6 bases). CDR1 SGHRS and CDR2 YFSETQ come from the germline V gene. This CDR3 has 16 amino acids. V was shortened by 0 bases and J by 1 base, with 10 bases between the two germline ends. The CDR3: CASSLVGGRNTGELFF. Here the CDR3 DNA reads TGCGCCAGCAGCTTGGTTGGAGGGAGGAACACCGGGGAGCTGTTTTTT.

This clone was found once. The chain uses TRBV5-1 and TRBJ2-7; TRBD1 might be the D (6 bases). Trimming left V 3 bases short and J 8 bases short, with 15 bases between. The length of the CDR3 is 13 residues. In germline, CDR1 is SGHRS, CDR2 YFSETQ. CDR3 protein: CASSSPGQLQQYF. CDR3 in DNA: TGCGCCAGCAGCTCCCCTGGACAGCTACAGCAGTACTTC.

This clone was counted only a few times. The chain has TRBV11-1 and TRBJ2-7; 7 bases fit TRBD1. J gave up 6 bases and V 4 bases, and 9 bases lay outside the gene matches. Germline CDR1 is SGHAT and CDR2 is FQDESV (reference sequence). The CDR3 spans 14 residues. CDR3 in DNA: TGTGCCAGCAGCTCGTCGCGACAGGGTGGCGAGCAGTACTTC. As protein: CASSSSRQGGEQYF. Filled out from reference TRBV11-1 and TRBJ2-7, the complete variable domain reads EAEVAQSPRYKITEKSQAVAFWCDPISGHATLYWYRQILGQGPELLVQFQDESVVDDSQLPKDRFSAERLKGVDSTLKIQPAELGDSAMYLCASSSSRQGGEQYFGPGTRLTVT.

The chain recombines TRBV10-3 with TRBJ2-7; a possible D gene is TRBD2 (5 bases). V was shortened by 5 bases and J by 0 bases, with 11 bases between the two germline ends. Germline lookup yields CDR1 ENHRY and CDR2 SYGVKD. There are 14 residues in the CDR3. The chain's CDR3 is CAISWEPGSYEQYF. The CDR3 DNA reads TGTGCCATCAGTTGGGAGCCTGGCTCCTACGAGCAGTACTTC.

This clone was seen just once. The J gene is TRBJ2-3, the V gene TRBV2; 8 bases match TRBD1. This CDR3 comprises 15 residues. The trim removed 2 bases at V and 4 bases at J, leaving 5 bases unmatched. Germline CDR1 SNHLY, CDR2 FYNNEI. CDR3 region: CASSEWDRLPDTQYF. Written as DNA, the CDR3 is TGTGCCAGCAGTGAATGGGACAGGCTCCCAGATACGCAGTATTTT. Variable domain in full (rest from reference TRBV2 and TRBJ2-3): EPEVTQTPSHQVTQMGQEVILRCVPISNHLYFYWYRQILGQKVEFLVSFYNNEISEKSEIFDDQFSVERPDGSNFTLKIRSTKLEDSAMYFCASSEWDRLPDTQYFGPGTRLTVL.

The chain recombines TRBV7-2 with TRBJ2-1, with 9 positions matching TRBD1. The CDR3 length is 15 residues. V lost 1 base, J lost 2 bases, and 0 bases stayed unmatched. CDR1 and CDR2 from the germline V gene are SGHTA and FQGNSA. CDR3 nucleotide sequence: TGTGCCAGCAGCTTAGACAGGGGGCCCTACAATGAGCAGTTCTTC. Translating it yields CASSLDRGPYNEQFF.

The chain combines TRBV5-4 with TRBJ2-7, with a weak D call TRBD2 (6 bases). From germline, CDR1 is SGHNT and CDR2 YYREEE (reference sequence). This CDR3 spans 18 amino acids. With 0 bases removed from V and 1 base from J, the gap between germline ends came to 20 bases. CDR3 sequence (DNA): TGTGCCAGCAGCTTGGCCGCGGGGTTGGGCTTGAGGTCCTACGAGCAGTACTTC. This codes for CASSLAAGLGLRSYEQYF.

This chain uses TRBV5-1 with TRBJ2-5; 14 positions agree with TRBD2. CDR1 SGHRS and CDR2 YFSETQ come from the germline V gene. V was pared by 4 bases and J by 5 bases, with 10 bases of the junction left unmatched. This CDR3 comprises 17 residues. The CDR3 coding sequence is TGCGCCAGCAGCCCAGGACTAGCGGGGGGACTTGGGGAGACCCAGTACTTC. This sequence encodes CASSPGLAGGLGETQYF. The complete variable domain, with remaining parts taken from reference TRBV5-1 and TRBJ2-5, reads KAGVTQTPRYLIKTRGQQVTLSCSPISGHRSVSWYQQTPGQGLQFLFEYFSETQRNKGNFPGRFSGRQFSNSRSEMNVSTLELGDSALYLCASSPGLAGGLGETQYFGPGTRLLVL.

This clone was detected only a few times. The chain links TRBV19 to TRBJ1-5, with D uncertain. There are 12 residues in the CDR3. From germline, CDR1 is LNHDA and CDR2 SQIVND (reference sequence). V lost 3 bases, J lost 6 bases, and 6 bases lay in between. In nucleotides, the CDR3 is TGTGCCAGTAGTATGATAGCTCAGCCCCAGCATTTT. Translating gives CASSMIAQPQHF.

The chain combines TRBV6-5 with TRBJ1-3, with D uncertain. CDR3 length: 13 residues. CDR1 is MNHEY, CDR2 SVGAGI, per germline. Trimming took off 7 bases at V and 3 bases at J, with 10 bases between the two ends. For the CDR3, the DNA is TGTGCCAGCATGGACTGGGGTGGAAACACCATATATTTT. Translating it yields CASMDWGGNTIYF.

The rearrangement joins TRBV11-3 to TRBJ2-1; D remains ambiguous. Per the germline V gene, CDR1 is SGHNT and CDR2 is YENEEA. V gave up 5 bases and J gave up 3 bases, with 5 bases separating them. This CDR3 has 12 amino acids. The CDR3 DNA is TGTGCCAGCAGCCCGGGCTACAATGAGCAGTTCTTC. Translated, it gives CASSPGYNEQFF.

This clone was seen only a few times. At the DNA level, this CDR3 is encoded by other sequences in the same sample as well. The rearrangement joins TRBV4-2 to TRBJ2-3; 7 nucleotides agree with TRBD2. J was trimmed by 4 bases and V by 1 base; bases with no gene match: 5. The V gene's germline CDR1 is LGHNA and CDR2 YNFKEQ. The CDR3 loop spans 15 amino acids. The CDR3 loop is CASSQGGGEADTQYF. The CDR3 DNA reads as TGTGCCAGCAGCCAAGGTGGGGGGGAGGCAGATACGCAGTATTTT.

The chain uses TRBV5-1 and TRBJ1-5, with TRBD1 matching over 7 bases. V was clipped by 2 bases and J by 5 bases; unmatched bases: 4. Germline values: CDR1 SGHRS, CDR2 YFSETQ. The CDR3 loop spans 14 amino acids. CDR3 amino acids: CASSFGQGDQPQHF. CDR3 nucleotides: TGCGCCAGCAGCTTCGGGCAGGGGGATCAGCCCCAGCATTTT.